Listed here are 7 T cell receptor beta chains from one sample, sequenced in a study of T cell responses to AZD1222 COVID-19 vaccine. The method was immunoSEQ multiplex PCR; TCRdb's version includes in-frame clones alone and lacks a portion of them. The sample includes approximately 130,000 clones, approximately 86% of them seen just once. The sequencing used peripheral blood, collected 28 days after the second AZD1222 dose. These receptors all stem from an adult who received the AZD1222 COVID-19 vaccine.

The chain is built from TRBV5-1 and TRBJ1-2; D gene ambiguous. Germline V CDR1 and CDR2: SGHRS, YFSETQ. Trimming removed 0 bases from V and 6 bases from J, with 6 bases in between. The CDR3 extends over 12 amino acids. The CDR3, as DNA: TGCGCCAGCAGCTTGGCTGGGGATGGCTACACCTTC. This translates into CASSLAGDGYTF.

This sequence joins TRBV27 and TRBJ2-7; 9 bases align to TRBD1. Unmatched junction bases numbered 11, after V lost 9 bases and J lost 2 bases. The CDR3 runs 15 residues. Per germline, CDR1 MNHEY and CDR2 SMNVEV (reference sequence). CDR3 sequence: CASRATGTGTYEQYF. CDR3 DNA sequence: TGTGCCAGTAGGGCCACCGGGACAGGGACCTACGAGCAGTACTTC.

The table lists this clone with a few counts. This chain uses TRBV7-9 with TRBJ1-4, with 7 bases that match TRBD1. Germline trimming cut 2 bases from V and 6 bases from J; bases unmatched to any gene: 6. This CDR3 comprises 15 residues. Per germline, CDR1 SEHNR and CDR2 FQNEAQ (reference sequence). This CDR3 is CASSLTGQRDEKLFF. The CDR3 DNA follows: TGTGCCAGCAGCTTAACGGGACAGAGGGATGAAAAACTGTTTTTT.

V usage is TRBV27 and J usage is TRBJ1-1; D gene unclear. Trimming shortened V by 6 bases and J by 3 bases, and 11 bases separated the two germline ends. Germline V gives CDR1 MNHEY, CDR2 SMNVEV (reference sequence). The CDR3 has 13 residues. CDR3 loop: CASSNHGDTEAFF. In DNA form, the CDR3 reads TGTGCCAGCAGCAACCACGGGGACACTGAAGCTTTCTTT.

The chain joins TRBV4-3 to TRBJ2-1; 7 bases map to TRBD1. V lost 1 base and J lost 2; bases outside the gene matches: 5. CDR3 length equals 16 residues. Germline V lookup: CDR1 LGHNA, CDR2 YSLEER. CDR3 nucleotides: TGCGCCAGCAGCCAAGGGAGAGGGGGCACCTACAATGAGCAGTTCTTC. Residues: CASSQGRGGTYNEQFF.

The V call is TRBV7-2, the J call TRBJ1-2, with 8 bases aligning to TRBD1. CDR3 length equals 14 residues. Germline CDR1 is SGHTA and CDR2 is FQGNSA. Unmatched junction bases numbered 7, after V lost 4 bases and J lost 6 bases. The CDR3 loop is CASSSPDRGHGYTF. In DNA, the CDR3 is TGTGCCAGCAGCTCACCTGACAGGGGCCATGGCTACACCTTC.

This clone has a single count. J is TRBJ1-4 and V is TRBV18, with 10 nucleotides matching TRBD1. The CDR3 extends over 15 amino acids. Germline V lookup: CDR1 KGHSH, CDR2 LQKENI. V trimming: 0 bases; J trimming: 8 bases; junction bases outside the gene matches: 3. The CDR3 DNA reads as TGTGCCAGCTCACCACCGGGACAGGGGACCGAAAAACTGTTTTTT. This encodes CASSPPGQGTEKLFF.